Shown below are 12 T cell receptor beta chains from a single sample sequenced in a study of technical replicates of blood from a handful of donors. The assay was immunoSEQ multiplex PCR, and TCRdb's table has in-frame clones only and misses some. Altogether about 72,000 clones are present, about nine tenths being singletons, with the ten largest covering around 0.42%. Sequenced material: T cells isolated from PBMCs. The origin of the receptors is a human donor in good health.

The V call is TRBV7-9, the J call TRBJ1-5; 8 nucleotides align to TRBD1. The CDR3 is 14 amino acids. Germline loops: CDR1 SEHNR, CDR2 FQNEAQ (reference sequence). Losses at the gene ends were 5 bases for V and 6 bases for J; bases not matched to a gene: 6. The CDR3 nucleotides read TGTGCCAGCAGCGTTCAGGGGGCTGGTCAGCCCCAGCATTTT. Translating it yields CASSVQGAGQPQHF. Full variable domain (rest looked up from reference TRBV7-9 and TRBJ1-5): DTGVSQNPRHKITKRGQNVTFRCDPISEHNRLYWYRQTLGQGPEFLTYFQNEAQLEKSRLLSDRFSAERPKGSFSTLEIQRTEQGDSAMYLCASSVQGAGQPQHFGDGTRLSIL.

Regarding this clone: Different DNA sequences within this sample yield the same CDR3. The chain links TRBV4-2 to TRBJ2-3; 12 bases agree with TRBD2. The germline V gene encodes CDR1 LGHNA and CDR2 YNFKEQ. This CDR3 contains 16 residues. Trimming at V came to 0 bases and at J to 3 bases, leaving 1 base not matched to a gene. Here the CDR3 reads CASSQDLAGGTDTQYF. CDR3 DNA sequence: TGTGCCAGCAGCCAAGATCTAGCGGGAGGGACAGATACGCAGTATTTT.

This rearrangement joins TRBV2 to TRBJ2-3; tentatively, D is TRBD2 (5 bases). This CDR3 has 15 residues. V was pared by 8 bases and J by 0 bases, with 15 bases between. The germline gives CDR1 SNHLY, CDR2 FYNNEI. The CDR3 DNA follows: TGTGCCAGCGTTGGGAGTTATACTAGCACAGATACGCAGTATTTT. Translating gives CASVGSYTSTDTQYF.

V is TRBV27 and J is TRBJ2-7; TRBD1 agrees at 8 bases. CDR3 length: 14 amino acids. V shed 5 bases, J shed 3 bases, and the junction held 6 bases outside the gene matches. The germline V gene encodes CDR1 MNHEY and CDR2 SMNVEV (reference sequence). The CDR3 DNA follows: TGTGCCAGCAGTCCGGGGACAGGATACTACGAGCAGTACTTC. Translation: CASSPGTGYYEQYF.

This chain uses TRBV9 with TRBJ1-1; a possible D gene is TRBD1 (5 bases). V was clipped by 3 bases and J by 1 base, with 10 bases between them. Germline loops: CDR1 SGDLS, CDR2 YYNGEE. The CDR3 spans 14 residues. In DNA, the CDR3 is TGTGCCAGCAGCGCGGGGACTAAGAACACTGAAGCTTTCTTT. Its translation is CASSAGTKNTEAFF.

The chain carries TRBV27 and TRBJ1-2; 7 bases fit TRBD1. The CDR3 spans 14 residues. Losses at the gene ends were 5 bases for V and 1 base for J; bases not matched to a gene: 4. The germline V gene encodes CDR1 MNHEY and CDR2 SMNVEV (reference sequence). The DNA for the CDR3 is TGTGCCAGCAGTAGGGACAGCATTAACTATGGCTACACCTTC. Encoded protein: CASSRDSINYGYTF.

The chain employs TRBV19 and TRBJ1-1, with D perhaps TRBD1 (5 bases). The ends were cut back, 6 bases at V and 5 bases at J, with 10 bases in the middle. From germline, CDR1 is LNHDA and CDR2 SQIVND (reference sequence). The CDR3 contains 12 residues. The CDR3 region is CASSPRTTEAFF. In DNA form, the CDR3 reads TGTGCCAGTAGCCCCAGGACAACTGAAGCTTTCTTT.

The genes are TRBV6-5 and TRBJ1-1; no clear D. V lost 5 bases and J lost 5, with 12 bases in between. The CDR3 length is 13 residues. CDR1 and CDR2 (germline): MNHEY, SVGAGI. CDR3 residues: CASSPNLETEAFF. CDR3 DNA sequence: TGTGCCAGCAGTCCAAACTTAGAGACTGAAGCTTTCTTT.

The CDR3 DNA reads as TGTGCCAGCAGCCGTACAGGGGGCGAGGACGAGCAGTACTTC. Its protein is CASSRTGGEDEQYF. V usage is TRBV5-6 and J usage is TRBJ2-7; TRBD1 matches 9 bases. The length of the CDR3 is 14 residues. The junction had 7 bases not matched to a gene; V was cut back by 4 bases and J by 5 bases. CDR1 is SGHDT, CDR2 YYEEEE, per germline.

The chain has TRBV30 and TRBJ2-7; no reliable D call. This CDR3 is built from 12 residues. Trimming took 4 bases from V and 0 from J, leaving 7 bases between them. Germline assignment: CDR1 GTSNPN and CDR2 SVGIG (reference sequence). CDR3 coding DNA: TGTGCCTGGACAGAATTCTCCTACGAGCAGTACTTC. Translating gives CAWTEFSYEQYF.

CDR3: CASSQVPGELSEAFF. Here the CDR3 DNA reads TGTGCCAGCAGCCAAGTTCCGGGAGAGCTGTCTGAAGCTTTCTTT. The J gene is TRBJ1-1, the V gene TRBV14; D remains unclear. V was cut by 1 base and J by 6 bases, with 15 bases left in between. In germline, CDR1 is SGHDN, CDR2 FVKESK. The CDR3 has 15 amino acids.

The chain links TRBV28 to TRBJ1-2; D is perhaps TRBD1 (5 bases). The germline gives CDR1 MDHEN, CDR2 SYDVKM. The CDR3 sequence is 13 residues long. V was trimmed by 4 bases and J by 7 bases, leaving 13 bases between them. The chain's CDR3 is CASSYAGSSGYTF. The CDR3 coding sequence is TGTGCCAGCAGTTACGCAGGGTCTTCTGGCTACACCTTC.